The clone carrying this T cell receptor beta chain has only a few counts. Its antigen is as yet unknown. Generated by immunoSEQ multiplex PCR, the TCRdb table keeps only in-frame clones and is missing some. The sample has more than 50,000 clones, approximately 64% seen once. This record belongs to a study of a mutant IDH1 vaccine in newly diagnosed glioma. Background on the study: Patients received vaccination from 4-6 weeks after radiotherapy alone, or with temozolomide cycles. Week 35 was assigned to visit V12, and week 47 was assigned to visit V13.

Losses at the gene ends were 6 bases for V and 2 bases for J; bases not matched to a gene: 6. Germline loops: CDR1 MNHNS, CDR2 SASEGT. The CDR3 covers 15 residues. Specified time point: week 47, end of study. The investigators gave 300 ug of mutant IDH1 20-mer peptide in each vaccine dose, together with topical imiquimod. This TCR came from a man aged 35 to 55 with glioma. Some clones in this sample may be carry-over from other donors' samples. Here the sequenced sample was peripheral blood mononuclear cells (PBMCs), taken from a glioma patient whose treatment included an IDH1 peptide vaccine. This sequence joins TRBV6-1 and TRBJ2-7; 11 nucleotides agree with TRBD2. The CDR3 protein is CASRGRLAGTYEQYF. The CDR3 bases are TGTGCCAGCAGGGGAAGACTAGCGGGGACCTACGAGCAGTACTTC.